The next 21 T cell receptor beta chains were all read from a single sample in a study of blood T cell repertoires in COVID-19. Sequencing used immunoSEQ multiplex PCR; TCRdb keeps in-frame clones, though not all of them. The sample holds 85,000 to 100,000 clones; over 75% are singletons and the top ten take 1.7%. The sequencing sample was made of peripheral blood. The receptors here all came from a man aged 60-69 years with acute or convalescent COVID-19.

This chain links TRBV10-3 with TRBJ2-1, with 12 nucleotides matching TRBD1. With V trimmed by 6 bases and J by 8 bases, 5 bases remained unmatched. Germline V gives CDR1 ENHRY, CDR2 SYGVKD. This CDR3 has 14 amino acids. The CDR3 protein is CAIRGDRGLHEQFF. CDR3 sequence (DNA): TGTGCCATCAGAGGGGACAGGGGGCTGCATGAGCAGTTCTTC.

V is TRBV13 and J is TRBJ2-3; 14 bases are shared with TRBD2. V lost 4 bases, J lost 0 bases, and 18 bases stayed unmatched. Germline CDR1 reads PRHDT; CDR2 reads FYEKMQ (reference sequence). The CDR3 is 22 residues long. In nucleotides, the CDR3 is TGTGCCAGCAGCTCGCGGACTAGCGGGGGGTGGCTATCCTCCTATAGCACAGATACGCAGTATTTT. Translation gives CASSSRTSGGWLSSYSTDTQYF. The full variable domain, with the rest looked up from reference TRBV13 and TRBJ2-3, is AAGVIQSPRHLIKEKRETATLKCYPIPRHDTVYWYQQGPGQDPQFLISFYEKMQSDKGSIPDRFSAQQFSDYHSELNMSSLELGDSALYFCASSSRTSGGWLSSYSTDTQYFGPGTRLTVL.

The V call is TRBV5-1, the J call TRBJ1-3; no firm D call. V dropped 2 bases and J dropped 0 bases, with 9 bases sitting between them. CDR1 SGHRS and CDR2 YFSETQ come from the germline V gene. This CDR3 is built from 15 residues. The CDR3 nucleotides read TGCGCCAGCAGCTTAGAGGGAATCTCTGGAAACACCATATATTTT. Protein: CASSLEGISGNTIYF.

The genes are TRBV7-9 and TRBJ1-2, with 7 positions matching TRBD1. After removal of 7 bases from V and 6 bases from J, the junction contained 8 bases not matched to a gene. Germline CDR1 and CDR2: SEHNR and FQNEAQ (reference sequence). The CDR3 sequence is 13 residues long. The CDR3 DNA sequence: TGTGCCAGCATCCTTATACAGGGGAATGGCTACACCTTC. This gives the protein CASILIQGNGYTF.

The CDR3 DNA follows: TGTGCCAGCAGCTTGTCTTTGTACGAGCAGTACTTC. Translated, it gives CASSLSLYEQYF. The chain employs TRBV7-2 and TRBJ2-7; D unresolved. This CDR3 has 12 amino acids. From germline, CDR1 is SGHTA and CDR2 FQGNSA. Trimming took off 3 bases at V and 4 bases at J, with 7 bases between the two ends.

The chain has TRBV5-4 and TRBJ1-1; 8 nucleotides agree with TRBD1. Trimming at V came to 4 bases and at J to 0 bases, leaving 2 bases not matched to a gene. The germline gives CDR1 SGHNT, CDR2 YYREEE (reference sequence). The CDR3 extends over 14 amino acids. The CDR3 here is CASSRTGLNTEAFF. CDR3 sequence (DNA): TGTGCCAGCAGCCGGACAGGGTTGAACACTGAAGCTTTCTTT.

This chain links TRBV7-9 with TRBJ1-1, with a weak D call TRBD1 (6 bases). The CDR3 runs to 14 residues. CDR1 SEHNR and CDR2 FQNEAQ come from the germline V gene (reference sequence). V was cut by 1 base and J by 4 bases, with 10 bases left in between. The CDR3 DNA sequence: TGTGCCAGCAGCTTAGAACAGGGTTCCACTGAAGCTTTCTTT. Its protein product is CASSLEQGSTEAFF. The variable domain in full, with the rest retrieved from reference TRBV7-9 and TRBJ1-1, is DTGVSQNPRHKITKRGQNVTFRCDPISEHNRLYWYRQTLGQGPEFLTYFQNEAQLEKSRLLSDRFSAERPKGSFSTLEIQRTEQGDSAMYLCASSLEQGSTEAFFGQGTRLTVV.

V and J are TRBV2 and TRBJ1-2, with D possibly being TRBD1 (6 bases). Germline V gene lookup returns CDR1 SNHLY and CDR2 FYNNEI. The V end was cut by 6 bases, the J end by 0 bases, with 11 bases between. CDR3 length equals 14 residues. CDR3 protein: CASRAGEANYGYTF. CDR3 DNA: TGTGCCAGCAGAGCAGGGGAAGCTAACTATGGCTACACCTTC.

The chain links TRBV11-2 to TRBJ2-6; TRBD1 agrees at 8 bases. Trimming removed 7 bases from V and 0 bases from J; junction bases left unmatched: 11. CDR3 size: 18 residues. Germline lookup yields CDR1 SGHAT and CDR2 FQNNGV. CDR3 in amino acids: CASTHPGTGISGANVLTF. The DNA for the CDR3 is TGTGCCAGCACCCATCCTGGGACAGGAATCTCTGGGGCCAACGTCCTGACTTTC.

V is TRBV6-1 and J is TRBJ2-7, with a possible D match to TRBD1 (5 bases). Germline-derived CDR1 and CDR2 are MNHNS and SASEGT. V was clipped by 2 bases and J by 1 base, with 12 bases between them. The CDR3 spans 15 residues. The CDR3 bases are TGTGCCAGCAGTGAAACCCAGGGCCCTTCCTACGAGCAGTACTTC. Its protein is CASSETQGPSYEQYF.

A single count supports this clone. V usage is TRBV21-1 and J usage is TRBJ1-2; no DNA check was done on the table's D call, TRBD1. TRBV21-1 is given as a pseudogene. CDR3 length: 13 residues. For the CDR3, the DNA is TGTGCCAGCAGCACCCAGGGGTCTAGAGGCTACACCTTC. Its protein is CASSTQGSRGYTF.

CDR3 residues: CASSPMNTGELFF. In nucleotides, the CDR3 is TGTGCCAGCAGTCCCATGAACACCGGGGAGCTGTTTTTT. The chain recombines TRBV13 with TRBJ2-2; D is unresolved. V lost 6 bases to trimming and J lost 1 base, with 6 bases between them. Per germline, CDR1 PRHDT and CDR2 FYEKMQ (reference sequence). This CDR3 is built from 13 residues.

The chain links TRBV3-1 (or the pseudogene TRBV3-2) to TRBJ1-1, with D maybe TRBD1 (5 bases). The CDR3 spans 14 residues. V gave up 1 base and J gave up 6 bases, with 12 bases separating them. The germline CDR1 and CDR2 sequences are LGHDT and YNNKEL (reference sequence). The CDR3 here is CASSQGGVDAEAFF. Written as DNA, the CDR3 is TGTGCCAGCAGCCAAGGGGGGGTAGACGCTGAAGCTTTCTTT.

This chain connects TRBV6-5 to TRBJ2-2; TRBD2 might be the D (5 bases). Trimming cost V 9 bases and J 0 bases, with 11 bases left between them. Germline CDR1 reads MNHEY; CDR2 reads SVGAGI. CDR3 length equals 14 residues. The CDR3 nucleotides read TGTGCCAGTAGGACTGCTTCGAACACCGGGGAGCTGTTTTTT. It encodes CASRTASNTGELFF.

The rearrangement links TRBV7-9 to TRBJ2-3; the match to TRBD2 covers 9 bases. The CDR3 has 14 amino acids. Germline CDR1 reads SEHNR; CDR2 reads FQNEAQ (reference sequence). The V segment lost 8 bases and the J segment 6 bases; nucleotides outside the gene matches: 9. The DNA of the CDR3 is TGTGCCAGCGGACTTAGCGGGGGAGGGGATACGCAGTATTTT. Translated: CASGLSGGGDTQYF.

This clone was picked up one time. The chain couples TRBV4-1 to TRBJ2-6; 9 nucleotides agree with TRBD1. This CDR3 spans 16 amino acids. After removal of 3 bases from V and 4 bases from J, the junction contained 4 bases not matched to a gene. From germline, CDR1 is MGHRA and CDR2 YSYEKL. The CDR3 reads CASSQDRGTGANVLTF. CDR3 DNA: TGCGCCAGCAGCCAGGACAGGGGAACCGGGGCCAACGTCCTGACTTTC.

The chain combines TRBV11-2 with TRBJ2-3, with TRBD1 matching 7 bases. With V trimmed by 5 bases and J by 2 bases, 10 bases remained unmatched. CDR1 is SGHAT, CDR2 FQNNGV, per germline. There are 16 residues in the CDR3. In DNA, the CDR3 is TGTGCCAGCAGCCCGGGACAGACGTTCAACACAGATACGCAGTATTTT. Amino acid sequence: CASSPGQTFNTDTQYF.

The V gene is TRBV10-1, the J gene TRBJ1-1; D gene ambiguous. The CDR3 sequence is 13 residues long. The germline gives CDR1 WNHNN, CDR2 SYGVQD (reference sequence). With 6 bases removed from V and 1 base from J, the gap between germline ends came to 9 bases. CDR3 DNA sequence: TGCGCCAGCAGGAGGGCCCAGAACACTGAAGCTTTCTTT. This encodes CASRRAQNTEAFF.

The chain carries TRBV19 and TRBJ1-1, with 10 bases fitting TRBD1. The length of the CDR3 is 13 residues. Germline CDR1 reads LNHDA; CDR2 reads SQIVND (reference sequence). V shed 9 bases, J shed 1 base, and the junction held 2 bases outside the gene matches. CDR3 sequence: CASRDRGNTEAFF. CDR3 DNA: TGTGCCAGCCGGGACAGGGGGAACACTGAAGCTTTCTTT.

The DNA for the CDR3 is TGTGCCAGCACCTTTTCGGGACAGGATCTCGAGCAGTACGTC. Encoded protein: CASTFSGQDLEQYV. The chain uses TRBV5-5 and TRBJ2-7, with 8 bases identical to TRBD1. Germline CDR1 SGHKS, CDR2 YYEKEE (reference sequence). The CDR3 loop spans 14 amino acids. Losses at the gene ends were 6 bases for V and 6 bases for J; bases not matched to a gene: 11.

V and J are TRBV15 and TRBJ2-7; 9 bases are shared with TRBD1. Germline lookup yields CDR1 LNHNV and CDR2 YYDKDF (reference sequence). There are 13 residues in the CDR3. J gave up 6 bases and V 6 bases, and 6 bases lay outside the gene matches. The CDR3 is CATRNTGGSEQYF. The CDR3 bases are TGTGCCACCAGAAATACAGGGGGCAGCGAGCAGTACTTC.